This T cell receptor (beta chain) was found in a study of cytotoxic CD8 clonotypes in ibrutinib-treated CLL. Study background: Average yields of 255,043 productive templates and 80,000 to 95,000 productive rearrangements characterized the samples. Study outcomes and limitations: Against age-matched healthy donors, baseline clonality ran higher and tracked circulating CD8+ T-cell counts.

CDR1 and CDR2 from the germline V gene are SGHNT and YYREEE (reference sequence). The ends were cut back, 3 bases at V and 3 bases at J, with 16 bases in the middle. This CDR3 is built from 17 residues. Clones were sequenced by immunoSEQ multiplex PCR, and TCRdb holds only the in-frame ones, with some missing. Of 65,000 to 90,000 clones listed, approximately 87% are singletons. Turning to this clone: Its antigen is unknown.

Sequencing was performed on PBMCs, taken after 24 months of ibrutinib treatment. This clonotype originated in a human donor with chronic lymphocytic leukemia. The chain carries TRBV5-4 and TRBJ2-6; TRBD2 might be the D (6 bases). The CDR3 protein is CASSSPVRGSGANVLTF. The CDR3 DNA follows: TGTGCCAGCAGCTCCCCCGTGCGGGGTAGTGGGGCCAACGTCCTGACTTTC.